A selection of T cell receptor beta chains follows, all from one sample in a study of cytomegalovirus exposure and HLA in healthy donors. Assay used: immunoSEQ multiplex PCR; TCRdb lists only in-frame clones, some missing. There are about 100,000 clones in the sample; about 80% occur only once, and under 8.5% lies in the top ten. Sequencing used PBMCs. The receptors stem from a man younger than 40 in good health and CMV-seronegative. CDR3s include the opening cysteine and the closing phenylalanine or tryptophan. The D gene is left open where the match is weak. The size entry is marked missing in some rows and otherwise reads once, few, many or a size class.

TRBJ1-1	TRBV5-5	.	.	TGTGCCAGCACCTCTCATTACATTCTCGACTTGAACACTGAAGCTTTCTTT	CASTSHYILDLNTEAFF
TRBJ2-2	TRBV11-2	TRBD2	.	TGTGCCAGCAGCTCGAGGGTACTAGCGGGAGGTGTCGCCCGGGAGCTGTTTTTT	CASSSRVLAGGVARELFF
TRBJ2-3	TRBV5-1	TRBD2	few	TGCGCCAGCAGCTCCCCGACTAGCGGGAACACAGATACGCAGTATTTT	CASSSPTSGNTDTQYF
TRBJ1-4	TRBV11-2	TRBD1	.	TGTGCCAGCAGCTTATTACCGACAGGGACTAATGAAAAACTGTTTTTT	CASSLLPTGTNEKLFF
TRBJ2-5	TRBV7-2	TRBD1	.	TGTGCCAGCAGCTGGGACAGGGGAAGGTACCAAGAGACCCAGTACTTC	CASSWDRGRYQETQYF
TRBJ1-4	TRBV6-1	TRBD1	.	TGTGCCAGCAGTGTGGAGGGGGCGCGTATTAATGAAAAACTGTTTTTT	CASSVEGARINEKLFF
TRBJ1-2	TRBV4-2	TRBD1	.	TGTGCCAGCAGCCAAGTCATTCATTCTCTCGGGACAGGAGCTAACTATGGCTACACCTTC	CASSQVIHSLGTGANYGYTF
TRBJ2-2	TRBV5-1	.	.	TGCGCCAGCAGCTTGGCCCGAGCCGGGGAGCTGTTTTTT	CASSLARAGELFF
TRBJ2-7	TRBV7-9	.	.	TGTGCCAGCAGCCCCGGACAGAGCGAGCAGTACTTC	CASSPGQSEQYF
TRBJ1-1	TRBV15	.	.	TGTGCCACCAGCAGAGACGCAACCCAGGGGATGAGGACTGAAGCTTTCTTT	CATSRDATQGMRTEAFF
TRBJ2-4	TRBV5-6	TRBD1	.	TGTGCCAGCAAGGGACAGGGAGTAGCCAAAAACATTCAGTACTTC	CASKGQGVAKNIQYF
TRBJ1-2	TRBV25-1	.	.	TGTGCCAGCAAGCACGGGGTCGATGGCTACACCTTC	CASKHGVDGYTF
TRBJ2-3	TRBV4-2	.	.	TGTGCCAGCAGCCAAGCGCGTAGCGGTTTCACAGATACGCAGTATTTT	CASSQARSGFTDTQYF
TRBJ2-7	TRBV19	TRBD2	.	TGTGCCAGTAGGCTAGCGGGAGACTCCTACGAGCAGTACTTC	CASRLAGDSYEQYF
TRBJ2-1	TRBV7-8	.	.	TGTGCCAGCGGGAAACCCGACAGATCCTACAATGAGCAGTTCTTC	CASGKPDRSYNEQFF
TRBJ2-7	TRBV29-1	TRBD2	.	TGCAGCGTTGAAGGGAATAGCGGGAGACTTGACGAGCAGTACTTC	CSVEGNSGRLDEQYF
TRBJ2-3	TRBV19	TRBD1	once	TGTGCCAGTAGTATAGATAGGGACAGGGCGCAGTATTTT	CASSIDRDRAQYF
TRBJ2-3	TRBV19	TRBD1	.	TGTGCCAGTAGTACGACCGGGACAGGGGCAGATACGCAGTATTTT	CASSTTGTGADTQYF
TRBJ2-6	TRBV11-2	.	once	TGTGCCAGCCCAGCAGGGCCTCACTCTGGGGCCAACGTCCTGACTTTC	CASPAGPHSGANVLTF
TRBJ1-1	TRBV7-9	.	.	TGTGCCAGCAGCTCACAGGGGAACACTGAAGCTTTCTTT	CASSSQGNTEAFF
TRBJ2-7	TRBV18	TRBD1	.	TGTGCCAGCTCACCAGGGACAGGGGACGAGCAGTACTTC	CASSPGTGDEQYF
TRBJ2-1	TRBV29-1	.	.	TGCAGCGTTGATGATCTGCGTGAGCAGTTCTTC	CSVDDLREQFF
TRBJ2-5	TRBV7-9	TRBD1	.	TGTGCCAGCAGCGCACGCGGCTTGCGGGACAGGGAGTTGGAGACCCAGTACTTC	CASSARGLRDRELETQYF
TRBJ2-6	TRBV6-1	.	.	TGTGCCAGCAGTGAACACTTGGGGCAGAGCTCTGGGGCCAACGTCCTGACTTTC	CASSEHLGQSSGANVLTF
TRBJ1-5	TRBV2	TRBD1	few	TGTGCCAGCAGTGGTGGGACAGGCAATCAGCCCCAGCATTTT	CASSGGTGNQPQHF
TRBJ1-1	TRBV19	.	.	TGTGCCAGTAGTATAAACAAGAACACTGAAGCTTTCTTT	CASSINKNTEAFF
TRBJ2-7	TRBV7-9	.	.	TGTGCCAGCAGCACGTTCAAGGGGCGCGGCTCCTACGAGCAGTACTTC	CASSTFKGRGSYEQYF
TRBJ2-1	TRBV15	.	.	TGTGCCACCAGTTGGGACTCGCGGAGCTCCTACAATGAGCAGTTCTTC	CATSWDSRSSYNEQFF
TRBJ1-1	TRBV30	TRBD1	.	TGTGCCTGGAGTTCAGACAGGGTGAACACTGAAGCTTTCTTT	CAWSSDRVNTEAFF
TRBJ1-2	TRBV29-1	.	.	TGCAGCGTTGGACAGGAACAGGTGGGCTATGGCTACACCTTC	CSVGQEQVGYGYTF
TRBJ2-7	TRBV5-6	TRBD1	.	TGTGCCAGCAGCGGCCGGGACAGGGGTCCCTACGAGCAGTACTTC	CASSGRDRGPYEQYF
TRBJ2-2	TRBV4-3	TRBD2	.	TGCGCCAGCAGCTACGGGGGGGCCAACACCGGGGAGCTGTTTTTT	CASSYGGANTGELFF
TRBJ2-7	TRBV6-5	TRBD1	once	TGTGCCAGCTTCGGGACAGGGGGCTACGAGCAGTACTTC	CASFGTGGYEQYF
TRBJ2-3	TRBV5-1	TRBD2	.	TGCGCCAGCAGCTTGGGACTAGCGGGGGGCCGATCAGATACGCAGTATTTT	CASSLGLAGGRSDTQYF
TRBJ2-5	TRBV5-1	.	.	TGCGCCAGCAGCTTGGGCGGAGTCCAAGAGACCCAGTACTTC	CASSLGGVQETQYF
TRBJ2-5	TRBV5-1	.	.	TGCGCCAGCAGCTTAAACGGAGCCCAGTACGGGGAGACCCAGTACTTC	CASSLNGAQYGETQYF
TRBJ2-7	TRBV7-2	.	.	TGTGCCAGCAGCTTCGGGGGACGGGACTACGAGCAGTACTTC	CASSFGGRDYEQYF
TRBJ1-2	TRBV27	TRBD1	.	TGTGCCAGCAGTCGCGCCGACAGGGTAAGCGGCGGCTACACCTTC	CASSRADRVSGGYTF
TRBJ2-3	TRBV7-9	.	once	TGTGCCTGCGGCACTGCAGATACGCAGTATTTT	CACGTADTQYF
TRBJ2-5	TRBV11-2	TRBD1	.	TGTGCCAGCAGCTTGCTAAGCGGACAGGCAGAGACCCAGTACTTC	CASSLLSGQAETQYF
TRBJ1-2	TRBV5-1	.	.	TGCGCCAGCAGCTTGGGTGTGGGCAGGGCCCTCTATGGCTACACCTTC	CASSLGVGRALYGYTF
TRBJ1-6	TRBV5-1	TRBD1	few	TGCGCCAGCAGCTTGGGGGGACAGGGGCGGTCACCCCTCCACTTT	CASSLGGQGRSPLHF
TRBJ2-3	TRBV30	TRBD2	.	TGTGCCTGGAGTGTATTAGCGGGGGGTAACACGCAGTATTTT	CAWSVLAGGNTQYF